This T cell receptor beta chain comes out of a study of T cells in Graves' hyperthyroidism and ophthalmopathy. This clonotype was seen more than once but under ten times. RNA transcripts served as the template for amplifying TCR beta CDR3 regions. In the first-round RT-PCR of the TCR CDR3, the HTBI primer set was used. TCRdb passed the multiplex PCR reads through MiXCR, listing each CDR3 protein once. This sample carries roughly 840,000 distinct CDR3 sequences, over 35% of them seen once, and the ten largest clones take roughly 8.3%. The germline gives CDR1 SGHTA, CDR2 FQGNSA. This CDR3 is built from 17 residues. The V gene end was trimmed by 5 bases and the J gene end by 7 bases; junction bases not matched to a gene: 19.

The V call is TRBV7-2, the J call TRBJ1-1; 7 bases map to TRBD1. The TCR comes from a man aged 18 to 30 with Graves' hyperthyroidism. The sample comprised blood. CDR3 sequence (DNA): TGTGCCAGCAGCGGGTTGGGGCGTACCGGGACAGTCGTTGAAGCTTTCTTT. Translated, it gives CASSGLGRTGTVVEAFF.